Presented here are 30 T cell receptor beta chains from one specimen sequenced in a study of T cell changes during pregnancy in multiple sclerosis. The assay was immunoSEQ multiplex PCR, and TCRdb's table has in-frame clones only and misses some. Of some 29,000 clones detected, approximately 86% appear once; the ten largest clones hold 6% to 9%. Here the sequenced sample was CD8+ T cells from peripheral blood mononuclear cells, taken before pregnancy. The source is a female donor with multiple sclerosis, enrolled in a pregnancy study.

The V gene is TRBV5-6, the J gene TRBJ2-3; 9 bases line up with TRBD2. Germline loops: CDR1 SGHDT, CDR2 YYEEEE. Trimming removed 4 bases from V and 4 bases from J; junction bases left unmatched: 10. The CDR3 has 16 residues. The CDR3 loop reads CASSQGTSFQADTQYF. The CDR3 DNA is TGTGCCAGCAGCCAAGGGACTAGCTTTCAGGCAGATACGCAGTATTTT.

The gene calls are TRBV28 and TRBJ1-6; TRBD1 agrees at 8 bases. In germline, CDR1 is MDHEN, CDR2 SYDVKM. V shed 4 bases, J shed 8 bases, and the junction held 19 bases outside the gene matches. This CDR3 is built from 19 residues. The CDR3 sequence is CASSSEQFRGRNSHSPLHF. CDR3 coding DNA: TGTGCCAGCAGTTCAGAGCAGTTCAGGGGGCGTAATAGTCATTCACCCCTCCACTTT. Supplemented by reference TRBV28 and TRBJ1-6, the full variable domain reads DVKVTQSSRYLVKRTGEKVFLECVQDMDHENMFWYRQDPGLGLRLIYFSYDVKMKEKGDIPEGYSVSREKKERFSLILESASTNQTSMYLCASSSEQFRGRNSHSPLHFGNGTRLTVT.

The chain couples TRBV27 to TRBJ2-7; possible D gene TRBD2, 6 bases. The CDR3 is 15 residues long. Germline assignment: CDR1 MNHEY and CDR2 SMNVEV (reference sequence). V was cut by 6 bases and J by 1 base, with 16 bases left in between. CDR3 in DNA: TGTGCCAGCAGCCGGGGACTCACCCCATCCTACGAGCAGTACTTC. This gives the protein CASSRGLTPSYEQYF.

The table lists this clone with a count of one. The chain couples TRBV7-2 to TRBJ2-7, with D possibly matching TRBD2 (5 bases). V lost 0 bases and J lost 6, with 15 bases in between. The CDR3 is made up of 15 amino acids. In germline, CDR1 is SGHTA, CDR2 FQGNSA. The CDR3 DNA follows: TGTGCCAGCAGCTTAGCGGCGAATTCTGCGGGCGAGCAGTACTTC. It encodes CASSLAANSAGEQYF.

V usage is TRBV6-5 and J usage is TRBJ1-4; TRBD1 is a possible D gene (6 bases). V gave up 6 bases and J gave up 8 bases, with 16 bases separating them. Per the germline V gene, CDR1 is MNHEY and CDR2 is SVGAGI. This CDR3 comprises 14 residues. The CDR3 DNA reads TGTGCCAGCAGGTTACAGGGAATCGGCGAAAAACTGTTTTTT. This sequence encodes CASRLQGIGEKLFF.

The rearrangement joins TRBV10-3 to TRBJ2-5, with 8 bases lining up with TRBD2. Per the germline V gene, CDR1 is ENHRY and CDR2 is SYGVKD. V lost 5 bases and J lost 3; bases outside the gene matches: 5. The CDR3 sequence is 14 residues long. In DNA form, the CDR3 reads TGTGCCATCAGTACCGGACTAGCTGAAGAGACCCAGTACTTC. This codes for CAISTGLAEETQYF.

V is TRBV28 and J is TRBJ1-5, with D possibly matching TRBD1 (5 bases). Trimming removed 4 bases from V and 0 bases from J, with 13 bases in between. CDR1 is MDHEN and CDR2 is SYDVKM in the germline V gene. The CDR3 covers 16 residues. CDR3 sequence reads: CASSSSTGYSNQPQHF. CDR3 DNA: TGTGCCAGCAGTTCATCAACAGGATATAGCAATCAGCCCCAGCATTTT. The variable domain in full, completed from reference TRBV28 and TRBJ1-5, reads DVKVTQSSRYLVKRTGEKVFLECVQDMDHENMFWYRQDPGLGLRLIYFSYDVKMKEKGDIPEGYSVSREKKERFSLILESASTNQTSMYLCASSSSTGYSNQPQHFGDGTRLSIL.

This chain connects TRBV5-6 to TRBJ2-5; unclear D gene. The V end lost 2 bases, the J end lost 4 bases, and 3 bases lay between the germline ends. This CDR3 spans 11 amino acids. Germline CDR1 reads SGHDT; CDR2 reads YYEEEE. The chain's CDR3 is CASSFLETQYF. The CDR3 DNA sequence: TGTGCCAGCAGCTTCCTAGAGACCCAGTACTTC.

The CDR3 DNA is TGCGCCAGCAGCCCCCGGAGGACCGGGGAGCTGTTTTTT. Residues: CASSPRRTGELFF. V and J are TRBV4-3 and TRBJ2-2, with D perhaps TRBD2 (5 bases). The CDR3 is made up of 13 amino acids. Germline V gene data show CDR1 as LGHNA and CDR2 as YSLEER. Trimming took 4 bases from V and 5 from J, leaving 8 bases between them.

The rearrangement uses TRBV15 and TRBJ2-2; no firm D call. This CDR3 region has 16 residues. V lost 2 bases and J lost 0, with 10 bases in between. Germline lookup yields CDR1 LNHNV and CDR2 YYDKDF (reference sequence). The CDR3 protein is CATSRPQVANTGELFF. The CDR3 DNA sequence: TGTGCCACCAGCAGACCTCAGGTCGCGAACACCGGGGAGCTGTTTTTT.

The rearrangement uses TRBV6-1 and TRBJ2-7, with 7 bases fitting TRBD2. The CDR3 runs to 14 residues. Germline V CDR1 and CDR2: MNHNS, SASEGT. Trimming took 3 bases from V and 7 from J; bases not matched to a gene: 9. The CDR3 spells CASSEPVGGEEQYF. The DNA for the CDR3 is TGTGCCAGCAGTGAGCCTGTTGGGGGGGAGGAGCAGTACTTC.

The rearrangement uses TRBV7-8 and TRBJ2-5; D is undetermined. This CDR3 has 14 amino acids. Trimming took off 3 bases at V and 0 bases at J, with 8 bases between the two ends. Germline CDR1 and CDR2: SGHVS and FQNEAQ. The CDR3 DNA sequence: TGTGCCAGCAGCTTGGGCGAGTACCAAGAGACCCAGTACTTC. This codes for CASSLGEYQETQYF.

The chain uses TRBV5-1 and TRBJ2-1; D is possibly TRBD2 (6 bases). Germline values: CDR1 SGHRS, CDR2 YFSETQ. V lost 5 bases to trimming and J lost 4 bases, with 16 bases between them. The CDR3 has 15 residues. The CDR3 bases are TGCGCCAGCAGTGCCGGGACTGGAAGGTACAATGAGCAGTTCTTC. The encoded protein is CASSAGTGRYNEQFF.

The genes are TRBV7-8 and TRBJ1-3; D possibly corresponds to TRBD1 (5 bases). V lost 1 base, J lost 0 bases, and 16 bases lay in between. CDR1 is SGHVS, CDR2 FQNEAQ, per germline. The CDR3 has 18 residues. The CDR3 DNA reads TGTGCCAGCAGCTTAGATGTCGGCAGGACATACTCTGGAAACACCATATATTTT. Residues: CASSLDVGRTYSGNTIYF.

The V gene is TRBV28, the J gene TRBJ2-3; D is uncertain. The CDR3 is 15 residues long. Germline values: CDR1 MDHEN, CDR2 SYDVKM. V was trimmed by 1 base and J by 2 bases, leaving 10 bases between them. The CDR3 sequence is CASSLFEEFTDTQYF. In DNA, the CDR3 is TGTGCCAGCAGTTTATTTGAGGAATTCACAGATACGCAGTATTTT.

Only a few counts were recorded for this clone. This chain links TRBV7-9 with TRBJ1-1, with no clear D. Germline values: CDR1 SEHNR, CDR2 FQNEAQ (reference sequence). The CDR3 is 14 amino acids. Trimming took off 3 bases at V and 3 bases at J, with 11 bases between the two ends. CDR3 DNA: TGTGCCAGCAGCTTTGCGGGAACAGACACTGAAGCTTTCTTT. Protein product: CASSFAGTDTEAFF. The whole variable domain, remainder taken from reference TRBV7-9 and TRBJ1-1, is DTGVSQNPRHKITKRGQNVTFRCDPISEHNRLYWYRQTLGQGPEFLTYFQNEAQLEKSRLLSDRFSAERPKGSFSTLEIQRTEQGDSAMYLCASSFAGTDTEAFFGQGTRLTVV.

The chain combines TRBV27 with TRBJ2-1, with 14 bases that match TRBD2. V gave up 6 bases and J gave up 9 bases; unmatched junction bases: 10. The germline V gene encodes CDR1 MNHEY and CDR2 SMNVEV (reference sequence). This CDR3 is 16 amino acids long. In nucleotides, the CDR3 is TGTGCCAGCAGACAACCGGGACTAGCGGGAGCAGGTGAGCAGTTCTTC. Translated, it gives CASRQPGLAGAGEQFF.

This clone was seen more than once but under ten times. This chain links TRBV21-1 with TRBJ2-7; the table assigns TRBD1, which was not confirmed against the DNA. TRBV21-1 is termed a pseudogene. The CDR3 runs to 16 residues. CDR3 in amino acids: CASLKRAGQGLNEQYF. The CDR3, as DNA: TGTGCCAGCCTCAAAAGGGCAGGACAGGGTTTAAACGAGCAGTACTTC.

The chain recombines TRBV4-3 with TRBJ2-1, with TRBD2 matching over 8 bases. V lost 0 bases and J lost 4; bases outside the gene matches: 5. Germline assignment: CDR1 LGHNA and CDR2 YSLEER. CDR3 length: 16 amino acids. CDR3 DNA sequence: TGCGCCAGCAGCCAAGATAAACTAGCGGTTTACAATGAGCAGTTCTTC. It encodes CASSQDKLAVYNEQFF.

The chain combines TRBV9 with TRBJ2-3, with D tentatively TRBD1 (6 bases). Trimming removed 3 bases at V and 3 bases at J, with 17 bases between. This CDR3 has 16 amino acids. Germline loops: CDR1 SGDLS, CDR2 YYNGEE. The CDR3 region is CASSEGDLQATDTQYF. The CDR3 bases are TGTGCCAGCAGCGAGGGGGACCTACAAGCAACAGATACGCAGTATTTT.

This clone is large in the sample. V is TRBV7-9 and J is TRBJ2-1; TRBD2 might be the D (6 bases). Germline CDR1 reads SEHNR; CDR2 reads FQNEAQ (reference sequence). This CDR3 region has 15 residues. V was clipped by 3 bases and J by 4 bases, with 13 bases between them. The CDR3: CASSFEGGTYNEQFF. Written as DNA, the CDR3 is TGTGCCAGCAGCTTCGAGGGCGGGACGTACAATGAGCAGTTCTTC.

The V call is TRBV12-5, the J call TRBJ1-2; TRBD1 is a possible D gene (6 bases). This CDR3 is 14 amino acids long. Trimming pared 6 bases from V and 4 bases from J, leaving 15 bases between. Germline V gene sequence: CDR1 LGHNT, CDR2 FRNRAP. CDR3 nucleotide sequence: TGTGCTAGTGGCGGAATGGACAGCTCCTATGGCTACACCTTC. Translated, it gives CASGGMDSSYGYTF.

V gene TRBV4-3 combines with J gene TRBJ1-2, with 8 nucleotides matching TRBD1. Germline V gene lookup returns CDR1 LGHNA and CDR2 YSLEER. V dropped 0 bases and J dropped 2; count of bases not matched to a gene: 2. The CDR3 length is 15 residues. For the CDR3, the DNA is TGCGCCAGCAGCCAAGACGCAGGGGGCAACTATGGCTACACCTTC. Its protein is CASSQDAGGNYGYTF.

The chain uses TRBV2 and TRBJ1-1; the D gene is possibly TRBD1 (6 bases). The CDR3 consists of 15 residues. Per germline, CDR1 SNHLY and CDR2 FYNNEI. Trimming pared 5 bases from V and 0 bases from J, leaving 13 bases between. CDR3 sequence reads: CASSSLGQMNTEAFF. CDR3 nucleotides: TGTGCCAGCAGTAGTCTAGGACAGATGAACACTGAAGCTTTCTTT. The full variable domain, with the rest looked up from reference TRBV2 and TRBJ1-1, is EPEVTQTPSHQVTQMGQEVILRCVPISNHLYFYWYRQILGQKVEFLVSFYNNEISEKSEIFDDQFSVERPDGSNFTLKIRSTKLEDSAMYFCASSSLGQMNTEAFFGQGTRLTVV.

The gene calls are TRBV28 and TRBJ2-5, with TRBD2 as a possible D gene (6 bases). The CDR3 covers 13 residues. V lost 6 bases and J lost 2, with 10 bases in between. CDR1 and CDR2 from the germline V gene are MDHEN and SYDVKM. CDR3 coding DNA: TGTGCCAGCAGGCGCGGGACTCAAGAGACCCAGTACTTC. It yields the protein CASRRGTQETQYF.

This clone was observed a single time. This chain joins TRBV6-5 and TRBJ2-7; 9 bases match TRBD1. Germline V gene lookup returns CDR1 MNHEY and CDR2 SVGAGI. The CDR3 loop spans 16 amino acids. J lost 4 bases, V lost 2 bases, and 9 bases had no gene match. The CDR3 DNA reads TGTGCCAGCAGTTACACAACCGGGACAGGGAGTTACGAGCAGTACTTC. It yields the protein CASSYTTGTGSYEQYF.

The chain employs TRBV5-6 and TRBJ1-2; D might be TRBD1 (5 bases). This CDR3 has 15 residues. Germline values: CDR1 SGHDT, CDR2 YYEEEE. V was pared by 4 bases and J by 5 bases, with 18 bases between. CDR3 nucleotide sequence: TGTGCCAGCAGCCCCAGGACGGGGGGTTTGTATGGCTACACCTTC. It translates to CASSPRTGGLYGYTF.

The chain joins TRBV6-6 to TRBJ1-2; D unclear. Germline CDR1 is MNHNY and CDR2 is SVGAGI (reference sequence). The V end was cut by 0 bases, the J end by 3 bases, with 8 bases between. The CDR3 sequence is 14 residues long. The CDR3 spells CASSYSAEDYGYTF. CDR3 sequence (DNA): TGTGCCAGCAGTTACTCGGCGGAAGACTATGGCTACACCTTC.

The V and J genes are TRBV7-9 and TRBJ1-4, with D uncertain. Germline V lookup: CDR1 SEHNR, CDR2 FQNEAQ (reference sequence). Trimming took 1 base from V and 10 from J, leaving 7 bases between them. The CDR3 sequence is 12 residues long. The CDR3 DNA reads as TGTGCCAGCAGCTTAGGGGGAGGAAAACTGTTTTTT. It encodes CASSLGGGKLFF. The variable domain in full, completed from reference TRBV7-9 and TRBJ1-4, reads DTGVSQNPRHKITKRGQNVTFRCDPISEHNRLYWYRQTLGQGPEFLTYFQNEAQLEKSRLLSDRFSAERPKGSFSTLEIQRTEQGDSAMYLCASSLGGGKLFFGSGTQLSVL.

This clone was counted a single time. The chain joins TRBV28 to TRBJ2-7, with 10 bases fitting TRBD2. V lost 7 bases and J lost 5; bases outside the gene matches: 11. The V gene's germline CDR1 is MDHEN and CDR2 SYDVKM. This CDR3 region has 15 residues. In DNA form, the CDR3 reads TGTGCCAGCAAACCCCCGGGACTAGCGTTTCACGAGCAGTACTTC. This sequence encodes CASKPPGLAFHEQYF.